This T cell receptor (beta chain) comes out of a study of cytomegalovirus exposure and HLA in healthy donors. To note about this clone: Its antigen remains unidentified. The same CDR3 is also encoded by other DNA sequences in this sample.

Study-level results: A prior analysis recorded that most TCR beta V segments were productive about 90% or about 30% of the time. CMV serostatus was the only immune exposure information that was available.

The PCR contained 60 Vbeta and 13 Jbeta primers. Assay used: immunoSEQ multiplex PCR; TCRdb lists only in-frame clones, some missing. The data hold some 80,000 clones, with roughly 79% observed a single time. The source is a man aged 18 to 29 in good health and CMV-seropositive. The source material was PBMCs.

The CDR3: CASSSGTGDNQPQHF. CDR3 DNA: TGCGCCAGCAGCTCCGGGACAGGGGACAATCAGCCCCAGCATTTT. This sequence joins TRBV5-1 and TRBJ1-5, with 10 bases lining up with TRBD1. The J segment lost 3 bases and the V segment lost 3 bases, leaving 3 bases of the junction unmatched. The CDR3 spans 15 residues. Germline V gene sequence: CDR1 SGHRS, CDR2 YFSETQ.